These 8 T cell receptor beta chains were all obtained from the same sample, sequenced in a study of CD8 T cells in ankylosing spondylitis (dated by TCRdb to between 2016 and 2019). Receptor libraries were prepared by 5' RACE. For sequencing, an Illumina HiSeq 2500 was employed. Using fastp at Q25 and MiXCR, TCRdb reprocessed the public reads and kept productive beta chains. Identical CDR3 proteins give one entry, which carries the most common genes and DNA. For this sample the table gives over 150,000 distinct CDR3 sequences, of which around a sixth were detected only once. The ten most abundant clones make up around 4.5% of the sample. The specimen was blood, either unsorted or a sorted T cell fraction (not recorded which). The origin of the receptors is a male donor aged 5 to 29 with ankylosing spondylitis or in good health (not recorded which). Donor details come from another sample of the same person, matched by shared clones.

This clonotype was found many times. This sequence joins TRBV12-3 or TRBV12-4 and TRBJ2-3; a possible D gene is TRBD1 (6 bases). The CDR3 extends over 15 amino acids. The germline V and J ends were trimmed by 1 base and 0 bases, with 8 bases remaining between them. CDR3 DNA: TGTGCCAGCAGTTTAGTCGGGACAAGCACAGATACGCAGTATTTT. Its protein product is CASSLVGTSTDTQYF.

This clonotype was recorded at least ten times. The CDR3 region has the DNA TGTGCCAGCAGCTTAGGGTCTGGGACAGGGGTAAGAGCTTACAATGAGCAGTTCTTC. Amino acids: CASSLGSGTGVRAYNEQFF. V and J are TRBV11-3 and TRBJ2-1; TRBD1 aligns across 10 bases. The germline gives CDR1 SGHNT, CDR2 YENEEA. With 1 base clipped from V and 4 bases from J, the junction kept 13 bases outside the gene matches. The CDR3 consists of 19 residues.

This clonotype was counted many times. The V and J genes are TRBV12-3 or TRBV12-4 and TRBJ2-1; 13 bases map to TRBD2. Trimming at V came to 10 bases and at J to 5 bases, leaving 8 bases not matched to a gene. This CDR3 has 15 amino acids. The CDR3 DNA reads as TGTGCCATCCCGGGGACTAGCGGGATACACAATGAGCAGTTCTTC. Amino acids: CAIPGTSGIHNEQFF.

The CDR3 bases are TGCAGCGCAGGACAATCGAACACTGAAGCTTTCTTT. Its translation: CSAGQSNTEAFF. The chain carries TRBV29-1 and TRBJ1-1, with a tentative D call TRBD1 (5 bases). The CDR3 extends over 12 amino acids. V was pared by 7 bases and J by 1 base, with 10 bases between. The germline V gene encodes CDR1 SQVTM and CDR2 ANQGSEA.

This clonotype was observed at least ten times. The V call is TRBV6-5, the J call TRBJ2-7, with D unclear. The germline V gene encodes CDR1 MNHEY and CDR2 SVGAGI. Trimming stripped 0 bases from V and 3 bases from J, with 12 bases between. This CDR3 region has 15 residues. This CDR3 is CASSYSNSGIYEQYF. CDR3 bases: TGTGCCAGCAGTTACTCGAATTCTGGGATCTACGAGCAGTACTTC.

This clonotype came up many times. V usage is TRBV12-3 or TRBV12-4 and J usage is TRBJ2-7; unclear D gene. CDR3 size: 15 residues. V dropped 3 bases and J dropped 2 bases, with 14 bases sitting between them. The CDR3 here is CASSFHDPDTYEQYF. The CDR3 nucleotides read TGTGCCAGCAGTTTTCACGACCCAGATACCTACGAGCAGTACTTC.

This clonotype was recorded many times. The chain recombines TRBV29-1 with TRBJ2-5; 9 bases are a match to TRBD2. The V gene end was trimmed by 5 bases and the J gene end by 2 bases; junction bases not matched to a gene: 3. Looked up from germline, CDR1 is SQVTM and CDR2 is ANQGSEA. The CDR3 totals 13 residues. CDR3 region: CSVYTSGQETQYF. CDR3 DNA: TGCAGCGTTTATACTAGCGGGCAAGAGACCCAGTACTTC. The complete variable domain, with remaining parts taken from reference TRBV29-1 and TRBJ2-5, reads SAVISQKPSRDICQRGTSLTIQCQVDSQVTMMFWYRQQPGQSLTLIATANQGSEATYESGFVIDKFPISRPNLTFSTLTVSNMSPEDSSIYLCSVYTSGQETQYFGPGTRLLVL.

This clonotype was seen repeatedly, ten times or more. The genes are TRBV5-1 and TRBJ2-1, with TRBD2 matching 7 bases. The CDR3 has 16 residues. Germline CDR1 SGHRS, CDR2 YFSETQ. The ends lost 6 bases at V and 4 bases at J; junction bases unmatched: 13. The CDR3 here is CASTPDGSGTYNEQFF. The CDR3 DNA reads as TGCGCCAGCACCCCCGACGGGAGCGGGACGTACAATGAGCAGTTCTTC.